This entry describes one T cell receptor beta chain. The antigen is undetermined. CDR3 size: 15 residues. Measured with immunoSEQ multiplex PCR; TCRdb has only the in-frame clones, and not every one. The sample consists of 650,000 to 700,000 clones, roughly 88% of them appearing once. These data come from a study of shared clonotypes between healthy human individuals. Whole-study context: Each donor's CD4 naive and CD4 memory cells filled three plates apiece, CD8 naive two, and CD8 memory one.

Broader study findings: The sampled material consisted only of blood, and tissue repertoires are likely to differ.

The V and J genes are TRBV21-1 and TRBJ2-3; TRBD2 was called by the table and not checked on the DNA. TRBV21-1 is assigned pseudogene status. The clonotype was recovered from a man aged 18 to 35 in good health. Some clones in this sample may be carry-over from other donors' samples. Sequenced material: memory CD8+ T cells from PBMCs. As for subset: CD45RO+ cells pooled with CCR7-negative TemRA cells. The CDR3 loop reads CASSKLEGNTDTQYF. In DNA form, the CDR3 reads TGTGCCAGCAGCAAACTGGAGGGCAACACAGATACGCAGTATTTT.